These T cell receptor beta chains were read from a single sample in a study of blood T cell repertoires in COVID-19. Sequencing used immunoSEQ multiplex PCR; TCRdb keeps in-frame clones, though not all of them. The profile shows about 81,000 clones, approximately 86% of them singletons. The sample comprised peripheral blood. The receptors come from a woman of 80 years or more with acute or convalescent COVID-19. Each CDR3 is given with its conserved first and last residue. Each record gives: J gene, D gene, clone size, V gene, CDR3 DNA, CDR3 protein. A D gene is named only where the DNA matches it firmly. Not all rows give a size; the values are once, few, many and, for expanded clones, a class.

J: TRBJ1-1; D: TRBD1; size: -; V: TRBV5-8; DNA: TGTGCCAGCAGCGGACGGACAGGGCAACGCATTGAAGCTTTCTTT; CDR3: CASSGRTGQRIEAFF
J: TRBJ1-1; D: -; size: -; V: TRBV19; DNA: TGTGCCAGTAGTATAGTGAACAGGAACACTGAAGCTTTCTTT; CDR3: CASSIVNRNTEAFF
J: TRBJ1-5; D: -; size: -; V: TRBV18; DNA: TGTGCCAGCTCCCCTGAAACATATAGCAATCAGCCCCAGCATTTT; CDR3: CASSPETYSNQPQHF
J: TRBJ1-1; D: -; size: -; V: TRBV3-1/TRBV3-2; DNA: TGTGCCAGCAGTCCGGGGAACACTGAAGCTTTCTTT; CDR3: CASSPGNTEAFF
J: TRBJ1-1; D: -; size: -; V: TRBV19; DNA: TGTGCCAGTAGGTTAGACACTGAAGCTTTCTTT; CDR3: CASRLDTEAFF
J: TRBJ2-1; D: -; size: -; V: TRBV5-1; DNA: TGCGCCAGCAGTGTACGGGAGTCCTACAATGAGCAGTTCTTC; CDR3: CASSVRESYNEQFF
J: TRBJ2-7; D: -; size: -; V: TRBV9; DNA: TGTGCCAGCAGCGAGAGGGACACTCCTGCCTACGAGCAGTACTTC; CDR3: CASSERDTPAYEQYF
J: TRBJ1-2; D: -; size: -; V: TRBV19; DNA: TGTGCCAGTAGTCCCGGGATGAGAGGCTATGGCTACACCTTC; CDR3: CASSPGMRGYGYTF
J: TRBJ1-2; D: TRBD1; size: -; V: TRBV5-1; DNA: TGCGCCAGCAGCTTGAGAGGGGGCTCGGGCTATGGCTACACCTTC; CDR3: CASSLRGGSGYGYTF
J: TRBJ2-2; D: TRBD1; size: -; V: TRBV7-3; DNA: TGTGCCAGCAGCCCGGACAGGGGCACCGGGGAGCTGTTTTTT; CDR3: CASSPDRGTGELFF
J: TRBJ1-1; D: TRBD1; size: -; V: TRBV12-5; DNA: TGTGCTAGTGGTCTCGGGACAGGGTTCGCTTTCTTT; CDR3: CASGLGTGFAFF
J: TRBJ2-2; D: -; size: -; V: TRBV2; DNA: TGTGCCAGCAGTGCCAGCGGGCTCGGTGGCGGGGAGCTGTTTTTT; CDR3: CASSASGLGGGELFF
J: TRBJ2-2; D: TRBD2; size: -; V: TRBV7-2; DNA: TGTGCCAGCAGCTTCCCCGGGGGGGCGAACACCGGGGAGCTGTTTTTT; CDR3: CASSFPGGANTGELFF
J: TRBJ1-2; D: -; size: -; V: TRBV7-9; DNA: TGTGCCAGCAGCTTCTCGTCACAGACCTATGGCTACACCTTC; CDR3: CASSFSSQTYGYTF
J: TRBJ1-1; D: TRBD1; size: -; V: TRBV10-1; DNA: TGCGCCAGCAGCCAGACAGGGGTGAACACTGAAGCTTTCTTT; CDR3: CASSQTGVNTEAFF
J: TRBJ2-7; D: -; size: -; V: TRBV2; DNA: TGTGCCAGTAGGGAGGCGTCCTACGAGCAGTACTTC; CDR3: CASREASYEQYF
J: TRBJ2-2; D: -; size: once; V: TRBV19; DNA: TGTGCCAGTAGGGCGGTCTCAGTCGGCACCGGGGAGCTGTTTTTT; CDR3: CASRAVSVGTGELFF
J: TRBJ2-1; D: TRBD2; size: -; V: TRBV11-2; DNA: TGTGCCAGCAGCTTACGCACGGGCCCCTTAGCGGGGGACAATGAGCAGTTCTTC; CDR3: CASSLRTGPLAGDNEQFF
J: TRBJ2-5; D: TRBD1; size: few; V: TRBV9; DNA: TGTGCCAGCAGCCCCCGACAGGGCCAAGAGACCCAGTACTTC; CDR3: CASSPRQGQETQYF
J: TRBJ2-2; D: TRBD2; size: -; V: TRBV7-3; DNA: TGTGCCAGCAGCCGACTAGCGGGAGGAGGCACCGGGGAGCTGTTTTTT; CDR3: CASSRLAGGGTGELFF
J: TRBJ1-4; D: -; size: -; V: TRBV19; DNA: TGTGCCAGTGGCGAGGCGACTAATGAAAAACTGTTTTTT; CDR3: CASGEATNEKLFF
J: TRBJ2-2; D: TRBD1; size: once; V: TRBV7-9; DNA: TGTGCCAGCAGCGGGGGACAGGTGAACACCGGGGAGCTGTTTTTT; CDR3: CASSGGQVNTGELFF
J: TRBJ2-5; D: -; size: -; V: TRBV5-1; DNA: TGCGCCAGCAGCCCGGACAGCCAAGAGACCCAGTACTTC; CDR3: CASSPDSQETQYF
J: TRBJ1-5; D: -; size: -; V: TRBV5-5; DNA: TGTGCCAGCAGTTACACAGAGAATCAGCCCCAGCATTTT; CDR3: CASSYTENQPQHF
J: TRBJ1-2; D: TRBD1; size: -; V: TRBV19; DNA: TGTGCCAGTAGGCGGGATGGGGACAGCTATGGCTACACCTTC; CDR3: CASRRDGDSYGYTF
J: TRBJ2-5; D: TRBD2; size: -; V: TRBV9; DNA: TGTGCCAGCAGCTTTGGACTAGCATTCGGGGAGACCCAGTACTTC; CDR3: CASSFGLAFGETQYF
J: TRBJ2-1; D: TRBD2; size: few; V: TRBV7-8; DNA: TGTGCCAGCAGCTCACCAGGGGGACTAGCTCTCAGGGAGCAGTTCTTC; CDR3: CASSSPGGLALREQFF
J: TRBJ2-7; D: -; size: -; V: TRBV5-1; DNA: TGCGCCAGCAGCTTTGGACAGCTCTCCTACGAGCAGTACTTC; CDR3: CASSFGQLSYEQYF
J: TRBJ2-1; D: TRBD2; size: -; V: TRBV6-1; DNA: TGTGCCAGCAGTGAAGCTCTAGCGGGCTTCTACAATGAGCAGTTCTTC; CDR3: CASSEALAGFYNEQFF
J: TRBJ2-2; D: -; size: -; V: TRBV2; DNA: TGTGCCAGCAGTGAGAACAGTAGGACCGGGGAGCTGTTTTTT; CDR3: CASSENSRTGELFF
J: TRBJ2-1; D: -; size: -; V: TRBV12-3/TRBV12-4; DNA: TGTGCCAGCAGTCCTCCGGGCTACAATGAGCAGTTCTTC; CDR3: CASSPPGYNEQFF
J: TRBJ2-1; D: -; size: -; V: TRBV5-6; DNA: TGTGCCAGCAGCAGCGGAGGACCGCGGGGCCACAATGAGCAGTTCTTC; CDR3: CASSSGGPRGHNEQFF
J: TRBJ2-1; D: TRBD2; size: -; V: TRBV4-2; DNA: TGTGCCAGCAGCCAAGTGGTGCGGGGGGACCGCTACAATGAGCAGTTCTTC; CDR3: CASSQVVRGDRYNEQFF
J: TRBJ1-4; D: -; size: few; V: TRBV6-1; DNA: TGTGCCAGCAGTGAACGGCGACTGATTAATGAAAAACTGTTTTTT; CDR3: CASSERRLINEKLFF
J: TRBJ2-7; D: -; size: -; V: TRBV7-9; DNA: TGTGCCAGCAGCACCGAGGGAAAGCCCTACGAGCAGTACTTC; CDR3: CASSTEGKPYEQYF
J: TRBJ1-1; D: -; size: -; V: TRBV15; DNA: TGTGCCACCAGTTGGGCGAACACTGAAGCTTTCTTT; CDR3: CATSWANTEAFF
J: TRBJ2-3; D: TRBD2; size: -; V: TRBV29-1; DNA: TGCAGCGCACGGACTAGCGGGGGGGCGACGGGCACAGATACGCAGTATTTT; CDR3: CSARTSGGATGTDTQYF
J: TRBJ1-1; D: -; size: -; V: TRBV27; DNA: TGTGCCAGCAGCCCCGGACGGGGGGAAACTGAAGCTTTCTTT; CDR3: CASSPGRGETEAFF
J: TRBJ2-1; D: TRBD2; size: -; V: TRBV6-5; DNA: TGTGCCAGCAACGGGCGGGAGGGGAACAATGAGCAGTTCTTC; CDR3: CASNGREGNNEQFF
J: TRBJ2-1; D: TRBD1; size: -; V: TRBV5-1; DNA: TGCGCCAGCAGCTTGGCGGGACAGGGCAATGAGCAGTTCTTC; CDR3: CASSLAGQGNEQFF
J: TRBJ2-7; D: -; size: few; V: TRBV30; DNA: TGTGCCTGGAGTGTAGGTTCAAGGACAGAGCAGTACTTC; CDR3: CAWSVGSRTEQYF
J: TRBJ1-1; D: TRBD1; size: few; V: TRBV27; DNA: TGTGCCAGCAGGCCACCCTCGGGACAGCGGAACACTGAAGCTTTCTTT; CDR3: CASRPPSGQRNTEAFF
J: TRBJ1-1; D: TRBD1; size: once; V: TRBV29-1; DNA: TGCAGAGCACAAGAAGGGGGCTGGAACACTGAAGCTTTCTTT; CDR3: CRAQEGGWNTEAFF
J: TRBJ2-7; D: TRBD1; size: -; V: TRBV2; DNA: TGTGCCAGCAGGGGACAGATTATCAACGAGCAGTACTTC; CDR3: CASRGQIINEQYF
J: TRBJ1-2; D: -; size: -; V: TRBV11-2; DNA: TGTGCCAGCAGCATAGGCGGGGCAGGGAACTATGGCTACACCTTC; CDR3: CASSIGGAGNYGYTF
J: TRBJ2-2; D: TRBD1; size: -; V: TRBV2; DNA: TGTGCCAGCAGATCGACAGGGATAGTCGGGGAGCTGTTTTTT; CDR3: CASRSTGIVGELFF
J: TRBJ1-3; D: TRBD1; size: -; V: TRBV23-1; DNA: TGCGCCGTCCGGGACAGGGAAAAGAGTTCTGGAAACACCATATATTTT; CDR3: CAVRDREKSSGNTIYF
J: TRBJ2-2; D: TRBD2; size: -; V: TRBV4-1; DNA: TGCGCCAGCAGCGAAGGTGGCGGGAGAGGGATCGGGGAGCTGTTTTTT; CDR3: CASSEGGGRGIGELFF
J: TRBJ1-1; D: -; size: -; V: TRBV5-6; DNA: TGTGCCAGCAGCACACCCGGGATGGCTGAAGCTTTCTTT; CDR3: CASSTPGMAEAFF